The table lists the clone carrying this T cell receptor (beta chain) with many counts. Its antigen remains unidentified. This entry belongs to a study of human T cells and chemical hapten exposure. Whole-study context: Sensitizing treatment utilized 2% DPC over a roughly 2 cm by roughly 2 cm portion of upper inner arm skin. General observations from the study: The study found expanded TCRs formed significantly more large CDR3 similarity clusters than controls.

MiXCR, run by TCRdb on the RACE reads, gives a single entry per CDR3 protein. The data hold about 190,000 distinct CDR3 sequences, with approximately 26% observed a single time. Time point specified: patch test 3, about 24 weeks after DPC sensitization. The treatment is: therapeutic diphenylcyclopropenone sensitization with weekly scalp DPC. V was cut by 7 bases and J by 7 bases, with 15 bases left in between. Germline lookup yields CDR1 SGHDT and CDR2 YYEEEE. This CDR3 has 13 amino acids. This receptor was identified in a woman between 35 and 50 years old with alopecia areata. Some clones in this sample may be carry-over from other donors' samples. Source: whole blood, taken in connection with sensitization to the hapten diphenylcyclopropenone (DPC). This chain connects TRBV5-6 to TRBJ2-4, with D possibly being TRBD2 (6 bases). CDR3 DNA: TGTGCCAGCTACTTGGCGGGGAAGAACATTCAGTACTTC. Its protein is CASYLAGKNIQYF.